Listed here is a single T cell receptor beta chain. Its specificity is not known. The V and J ends lost 1 base and 1 base respectively, with 4 bases between them. The germline gives CDR1 MNHNY, CDR2 SVGAGI (reference sequence). This CDR3 region has 13 residues. The data originate from a study of beta chain features in type 1 diabetes. The study, taken as a whole, reports: The naive, central memory and Treg TCRB repertoires of patients appeared to be more similar to one another than those of healthy donors. Shortening that was moderate but significant affected the TCRB CDR3s of Type 1 diabetes patients in all four CD4+ subsets.

Every bit of the isolated RNA underwent reverse transcription, so sequencing read expressed TCRB transcripts. TCRdb keeps only in-frame clones here, not all; method: immunoSEQ multiplex PCR. The data hold around 710,000 clones, with around 12% observed a single time. A single heparinised blood sample, averaging around 0.11 L, was obtained per donor. The chain joins TRBV6-6 to TRBJ1-2; no clear D gene. The origin of this receptor is a man aged 30 to 45 with type 1 diabetes. The specimen sequenced was naive CD4+ T cells from blood. The CDR3 coding sequence is TGTGCCAGCAGTTACTTAAGTAACTATGGCTACACCTTC. Translation gives CASSYLSNYGYTF.